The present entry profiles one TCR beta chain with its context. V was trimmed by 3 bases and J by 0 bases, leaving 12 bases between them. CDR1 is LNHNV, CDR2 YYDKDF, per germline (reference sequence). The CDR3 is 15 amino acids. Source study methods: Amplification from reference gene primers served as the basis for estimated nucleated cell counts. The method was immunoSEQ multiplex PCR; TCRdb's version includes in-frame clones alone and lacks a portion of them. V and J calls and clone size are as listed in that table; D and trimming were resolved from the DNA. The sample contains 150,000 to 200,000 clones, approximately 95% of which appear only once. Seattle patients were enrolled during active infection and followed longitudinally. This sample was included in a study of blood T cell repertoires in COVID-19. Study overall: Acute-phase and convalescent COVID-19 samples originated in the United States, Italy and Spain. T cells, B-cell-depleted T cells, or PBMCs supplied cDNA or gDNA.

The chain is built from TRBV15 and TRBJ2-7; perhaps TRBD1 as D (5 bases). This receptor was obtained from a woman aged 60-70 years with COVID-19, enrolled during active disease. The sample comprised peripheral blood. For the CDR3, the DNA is TGTGCCACCAGCAGTATGAGACAGAGCTCCTACGAGCAGTACTTC. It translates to CATSSMRQSSYEQYF.